The 19 T cell receptor beta chains below all came from one sample that was sequenced in a study of shared clonotypes between healthy human individuals. Only in-frame clones appear in the TCRdb table, and some are missing; sequencing was by immunoSEQ multiplex PCR. This sample has about 2.1 million clones, with 93% found just once. Cells designated naive CD8 were CD45RO-negative and were positively selected for CCR7, with terminally differentiated effector memory CD45RA+ cells excluded. The sequenced sample consisted of naive CD8+ T cells from PBMCs. The receptors stem from a man in his late teens or twenties in good health. Some clones in this sample may be carry-over from other donors' samples.

CDR3 sequence: CASSLTPSSGANVLTF. The CDR3 DNA reads TGTGCCAGCAGCTTGACACCAAGCTCTGGGGCCAACGTCCTGACTTTC. The genes are TRBV5-6 and TRBJ2-6; D is undetermined. V lost 1 base and J lost 0, with 8 bases in between. Germline-derived CDR1 and CDR2 are SGHDT and YYEEEE. The CDR3 is 16 residues long.

This sequence joins TRBV13 and TRBJ2-1; the match to TRBD2 covers 11 bases. The CDR3 has 15 amino acids. The trim removed 5 bases at V and 5 bases at J, leaving 5 bases unmatched. The germline V gene encodes CDR1 PRHDT and CDR2 FYEKMQ (reference sequence). In DNA, the CDR3 is TGTGCCAGCAGCCCACTAGCGGGAGCCGACAATGAGCAGTTCTTC. Amino acids: CASSPLAGADNEQFF.

The sample holds one count of this clone. The chain carries TRBV6-5 and TRBJ2-5, with no clear D. Trimming pared 6 bases from V and 2 bases from J, leaving 13 bases between. CDR1 is MNHEY and CDR2 is SVGAGI in the germline V gene. The CDR3 loop spans 14 amino acids. Written as DNA, the CDR3 is TGTGCCAGCAGCCCCCTCGGGCAACAAGAGACCCAGTACTTC. Translating it yields CASSPLGQQETQYF.

The chain uses TRBV30 and TRBJ2-4; a weak D match, TRBD2 (5 bases). V lost 0 bases to trimming and J lost 8 bases, with 11 bases between them. The germline CDR1 and CDR2 sequences are GTSNPN and SVGIG (reference sequence). There are 13 residues in the CDR3. CDR3 protein: CAWSVSVRDIQYF. CDR3 coding DNA: TGTGCCTGGAGTGTTAGCGTTAGGGACATTCAGTACTTC.

The rearrangement links TRBV11-2 to TRBJ2-3; D is ambiguous. With 1 base removed from V and 2 bases from J, the gap between germline ends came to 16 bases. This CDR3 contains 17 residues. Germline values: CDR1 SGHAT, CDR2 FQNNGV. This chain's CDR3 is CASSLAGLDTLTDTQYF. For the CDR3, the DNA is TGTGCCAGCAGCTTAGCGGGTTTAGATACCCTCACAGATACGCAGTATTTT.

About this clone: Distinct nucleotide sequences in the sample also encode this CDR3. V and J are TRBV6-5 and TRBJ2-7; 9 bases agree with TRBD1. The CDR3 spans 14 residues. J was trimmed by 4 bases and V by 0 bases; bases with no gene match: 1. CDR1 is MNHEY and CDR2 is SVGAGI in the germline V gene. In DNA form, the CDR3 reads TGTGCCAGCAGTTACTCGACAGGGGGTTACGAGCAGTACTTC. Amino acids: CASSYSTGGYEQYF.

Remarks on this clone: Sequence at one end of the junction differs from germline and may be a read error. The J gene is TRBJ2-7, the V gene TRBV28, with D perhaps assigned TRBD1 or TRBD2 (5 bases each). The germline V gene encodes CDR1 MDHEN and CDR2 SYDVKM. The CDR3 consists of 10 residues. The DNA for the CDR3 is TGTGCCAGCAGTCCCGACGGGTGGGGGTTC. Amino acid sequence: CASSPDGWGF.

CDR3 sequence (DNA): TGTGCCAGCAGCCGTCGGGAGTGGGCAGATACGCAGTATTTT. This codes for CASSRREWADTQYF. V is TRBV14 and J is TRBJ2-3, with D possibly matching TRBD2 (6 bases). Germline loops: CDR1 SGHDN, CDR2 FVKESK. This CDR3 spans 14 amino acids. Trimming cost V 4 bases and J 4 bases, with 12 bases left between them.

This rearrangement joins TRBV18 to TRBJ2-7, with a tentative D call TRBD1 (6 bases). The V end lost 3 bases, the J end lost 3 bases, and 12 bases lay between the germline ends. The germline gives CDR1 KGHSH, CDR2 LQKENI. CDR3 length: 14 residues. The DNA for the CDR3 is TGTGCCAGCTCACCCGGGACATTTATCTACGAGCAGTACTTC. This sequence encodes CASSPGTFIYEQYF. The full variable domain, its missing parts supplied by reference TRBV18 and TRBJ2-7, is NAGVMQNPRHLVRRRGQEARLRCSPMKGHSHVYWYRQLPEEGLKFMVYLQKENIIDESGMPKERFSAEFPKEGPSILRIQQVVRGDSAAYFCASSPGTFIYEQYFGPGTRLTVT.

This chain uses TRBV9 with TRBJ2-5; the D gene is possibly TRBD2 (6 bases). Germline V gene lookup returns CDR1 SGDLS and CDR2 YYNGEE. The CDR3 has 15 amino acids. V lost 3 bases and J lost 2, with 14 bases in between. This chain's CDR3 is CASSEGGGAQETQYF. The CDR3 coding sequence is TGTGCCAGCAGCGAGGGAGGAGGGGCTCAAGAGACCCAGTACTTC.

The chain links TRBV7-9 to TRBJ1-1, with 9 bases identical to TRBD1. The CDR3 is 12 amino acids. Germline loops: CDR1 SEHNR, CDR2 FQNEAQ (reference sequence). J was trimmed by 8 bases and V by 4 bases; bases with no gene match: 2. CDR3 DNA: TGTGCCAGCAGCTCGGGACAGGGCGAAGCTTTCTTT. It codes for CASSSGQGEAFF.

The chain combines TRBV7-6 with TRBJ2-3; no reliable D call. V lost 0 bases and J 1 base, leaving 11 bases between the germline ends. The CDR3 covers 16 residues. Germline V gene data show CDR1 as SGHVS and CDR2 as FNYEAQ. DNA of the CDR3: TGTGCCAGCAGCTTAGCCCGTAACGGGCGCACAGATACGCAGTATTTT. Amino acid sequence: CASSLARNGRTDTQYF. Combining the CDR3 with reference TRBV7-6 and TRBJ2-3 gives the whole variable domain GAGVSQSPRYKVTKRGQDVALRCDPISGHVSLYWYRQALGQGPEFLTYFNYEAQQDKSGLPNDRFSAERPEGSISTLTIQRTEQRDSAMYRCASSLARNGRTDTQYFGPGTRLTVL.

This chain joins TRBV10-3 and TRBJ2-3; no definite D call. This CDR3 contains 14 residues. Trimming pared 6 bases from V and 2 bases from J, leaving 12 bases between. Germline V gene data show CDR1 as ENHRY and CDR2 as SYGVKD. This CDR3 reads CAISQRPLTDTQYF. The CDR3 DNA reads as TGTGCCATCAGCCAACGGCCCCTCACAGATACGCAGTATTTT.

The chain couples TRBV29-1 to TRBJ2-1; 7 bases match TRBD2. The CDR3 is 15 amino acids. CDR1 SQVTM and CDR2 ANQGSEA come from the germline V gene. The J segment lost 3 bases and the V segment lost 4 bases, leaving 9 bases of the junction unmatched. This chain's CDR3 is CSVGGSSPNYNEQFF. CDR3 nucleotide sequence: TGCAGCGTTGGCGGGAGTTCTCCTAACTACAATGAGCAGTTCTTC.

This chain links TRBV19 with TRBJ2-7; D tentatively fits TRBD1 or TRBD2 (5 bases each). V was clipped by 1 base and J by 6 bases, with 16 bases between them. The CDR3 extends over 15 amino acids. Germline assignment: CDR1 LNHDA and CDR2 SQIVND (reference sequence). The DNA of the CDR3 is TGTGCCAGTAGTATAGGGTGGGGCGGGTCGAGCGAGCAGTACTTC. Translated, it gives CASSIGWGGSSEQYF.

The V call is TRBV5-4, the J call TRBJ1-2, with 7 bases matching TRBD1. The CDR3 sequence is 14 residues long. Trimming removed 4 bases from V and 3 bases from J; junction bases left unmatched: 6. Germline V gives CDR1 SGHNT, CDR2 YYREEE (reference sequence). CDR3 loop: CASSPGDSHYGYTF. The CDR3 DNA is TGTGCCAGCAGCCCGGGGGACAGTCACTATGGCTACACCTTC.

The genes are TRBV14 and TRBJ2-3; D is unclear. Germline assignment: CDR1 SGHDN and CDR2 FVKESK. The CDR3 totals 11 residues. The V end lost 6 bases, the J end lost 2 bases, and 3 bases lay between the germline ends. This CDR3 reads CASSSTDTQYF. The CDR3 nucleotides are TGTGCCAGCAGTTCCACAGATACGCAGTATTTT. Together with reference TRBV14 and TRBJ2-3, the CDR3 gives the full variable domain: EAGVTQFPSHSVIEKGQTVTLRCDPISGHDNLYWYRRVMGKEIKFLLHFVKESKQDESGMPNNRFLAERTGGTYSTLKVQPAELEDSGVYFCASSSTDTQYFGPGTRLTVL.

The V gene is TRBV6-5, the J gene TRBJ1-4; D perhaps matches TRBD1 (5 bases). There are 15 residues in the CDR3. Germline V lookup: CDR1 MNHEY, CDR2 SVGAGI. The V and J ends lost 0 bases and 7 bases respectively, with 12 bases between them. The CDR3 nucleotides are TGTGCCAGCAGTTACTCGGGGGGGGATACTGAAAAACTGTTTTTT. This gives the protein CASSYSGGDTEKLFF.

The chain employs TRBV29-1 and TRBJ1-2; 7 bases fit TRBD1. The CDR3 runs to 12 residues. V trimming: 7 bases; J trimming: 4 bases; junction bases outside the gene matches: 6. Germline V CDR1 and CDR2: SQVTM, ANQGSEA. The CDR3 DNA reads as TGCAGCGCCGTGACAGGGACCTATGGCTACACCTTC. Amino acids: CSAVTGTYGYTF.